What follows describes a single T cell receptor (beta chain). The antigen remains undetermined. The entry originates in a study of cytomegalovirus exposure and HLA in healthy donors. Study findings and constraints: Per published accounts, TCR beta sequences correctly predicted the HLA-A and HLA-B alleles of most subjects.

CDR1 SQVTM and CDR2 ANQGSEA come from the germline V gene. J gave up 5 bases and V 4 bases, and 5 bases lay outside the gene matches. CDR3 length: 13 residues. Vbeta (60) and Jbeta (13) primers were used in the PCR. Repertoires were generated with immunoSEQ multiplex PCR, while TCRdb's copy carries only in-frame clones and drops some. The sample holds about 73,000 clones; roughly 70% are singletons and the top ten take 12%. The sample comprised PBMCs. The receptor's source is a man between 65 and 85 years old in good health and CMV-seronegative. This rearrangement joins TRBV29-1 to TRBJ2-3, with 8 positions matching TRBD1. The CDR3, as DNA: TGCAGCGTTGGCAGGGGGCAGATAGATACGCAGTATTTT. Its translation: CSVGRGQIDTQYF.